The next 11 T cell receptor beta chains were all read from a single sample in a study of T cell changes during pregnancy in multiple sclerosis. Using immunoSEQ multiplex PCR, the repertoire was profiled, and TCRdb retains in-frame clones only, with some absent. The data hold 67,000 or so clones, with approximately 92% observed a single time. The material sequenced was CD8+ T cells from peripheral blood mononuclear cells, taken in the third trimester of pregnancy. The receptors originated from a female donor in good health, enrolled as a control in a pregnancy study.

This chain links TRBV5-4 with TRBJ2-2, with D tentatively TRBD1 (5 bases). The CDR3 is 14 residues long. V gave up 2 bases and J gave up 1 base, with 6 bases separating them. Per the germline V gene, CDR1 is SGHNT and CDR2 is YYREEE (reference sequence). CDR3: CASSFRGNTGELFF. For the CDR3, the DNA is TGTGCCAGCAGCTTTAGGGGGAACACCGGGGAGCTGTTTTTT.

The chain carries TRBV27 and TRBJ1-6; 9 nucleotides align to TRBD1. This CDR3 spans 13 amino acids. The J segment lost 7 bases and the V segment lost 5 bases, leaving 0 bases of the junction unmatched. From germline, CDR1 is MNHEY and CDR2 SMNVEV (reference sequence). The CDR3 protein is CASSGTGNSPLHF. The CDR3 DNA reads TGTGCCAGCAGTGGGACAGGGAATTCACCCCTCCACTTT.

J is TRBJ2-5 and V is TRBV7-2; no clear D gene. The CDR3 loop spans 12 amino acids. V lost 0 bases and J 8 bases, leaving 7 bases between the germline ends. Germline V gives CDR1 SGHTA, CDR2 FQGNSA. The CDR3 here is CASSLAAVTQYF. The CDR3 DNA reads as TGTGCCAGCAGCTTAGCGGCAGTTACCCAGTACTTC.

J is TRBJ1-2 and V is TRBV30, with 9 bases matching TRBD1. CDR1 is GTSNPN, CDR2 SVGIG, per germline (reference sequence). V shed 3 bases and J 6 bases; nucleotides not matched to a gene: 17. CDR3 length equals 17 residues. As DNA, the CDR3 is TGTGCCTGGAGGAGGGGACAGGGACCACAACGTTTCCATGGCTACACCTTC. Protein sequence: CAWRRGQGPQRFHGYTF.

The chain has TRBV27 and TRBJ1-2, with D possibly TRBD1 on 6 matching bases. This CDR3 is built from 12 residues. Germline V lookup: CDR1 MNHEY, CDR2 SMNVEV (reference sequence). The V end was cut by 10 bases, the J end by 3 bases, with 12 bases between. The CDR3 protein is CAIQQGHYGYTF. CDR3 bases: TGTGCCATCCAACAGGGCCACTATGGCTACACCTTC.

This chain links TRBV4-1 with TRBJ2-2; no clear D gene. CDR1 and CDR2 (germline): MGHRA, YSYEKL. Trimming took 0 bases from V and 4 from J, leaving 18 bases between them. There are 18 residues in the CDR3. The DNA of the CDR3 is TGCGCCAGCAGCCAAGAACCCCTTCTTGGGCCGCGCACCGGGGAGCTGTTTTTT. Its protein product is CASSQEPLLGPRTGELFF.

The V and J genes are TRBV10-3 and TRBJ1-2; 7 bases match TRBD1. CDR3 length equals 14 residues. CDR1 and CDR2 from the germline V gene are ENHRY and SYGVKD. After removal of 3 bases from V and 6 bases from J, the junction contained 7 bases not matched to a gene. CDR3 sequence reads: CAISDNRGGDGYTF. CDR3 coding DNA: TGTGCCATCAGTGATAACAGGGGCGGGGATGGCTACACCTTC.

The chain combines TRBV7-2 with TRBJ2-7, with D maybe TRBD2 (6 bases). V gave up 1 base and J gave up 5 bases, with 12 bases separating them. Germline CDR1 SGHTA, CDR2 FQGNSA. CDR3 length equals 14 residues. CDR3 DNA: TGTGCCAGCAGCTTAGGCGGGGTATCCCACGAGCAGTACTTC. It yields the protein CASSLGGVSHEQYF.

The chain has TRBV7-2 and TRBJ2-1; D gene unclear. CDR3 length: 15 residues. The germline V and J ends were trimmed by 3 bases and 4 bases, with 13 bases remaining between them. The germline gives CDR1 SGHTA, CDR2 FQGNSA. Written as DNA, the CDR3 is TGTGCCAGCAGCTTTTCCGGCAGACTTTACAATGAGCAGTTCTTC. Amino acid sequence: CASSFSGRLYNEQFF. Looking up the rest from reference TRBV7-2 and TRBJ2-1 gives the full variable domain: GAGVSQSPSNKVTEKGKDVELRCDPISGHTALYWYRQSLGQGLEFLIYFQGNSAPDKSGLPSDRFSAERTGGSVSTLTIQRTQQEDSAVYLCASSFSGRLYNEQFFGPGTRLTVL.

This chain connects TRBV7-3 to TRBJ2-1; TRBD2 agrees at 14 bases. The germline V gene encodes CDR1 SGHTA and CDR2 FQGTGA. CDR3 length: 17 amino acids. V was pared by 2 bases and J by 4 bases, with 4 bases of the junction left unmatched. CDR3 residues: CASSLSGLAGVYNEQFF. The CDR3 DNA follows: TGTGCCAGCAGCTTATCGGGACTAGCGGGGGTTTACAATGAGCAGTTCTTC.

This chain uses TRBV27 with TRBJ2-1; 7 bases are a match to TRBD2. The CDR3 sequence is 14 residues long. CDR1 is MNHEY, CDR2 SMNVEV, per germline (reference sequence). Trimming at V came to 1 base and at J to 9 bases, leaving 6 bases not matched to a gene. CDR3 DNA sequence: TGTGCCAGCAGTTTATTTGGGGGGAGGGGTGAGCAGTTCTTC. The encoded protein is CASSLFGGRGEQFF.